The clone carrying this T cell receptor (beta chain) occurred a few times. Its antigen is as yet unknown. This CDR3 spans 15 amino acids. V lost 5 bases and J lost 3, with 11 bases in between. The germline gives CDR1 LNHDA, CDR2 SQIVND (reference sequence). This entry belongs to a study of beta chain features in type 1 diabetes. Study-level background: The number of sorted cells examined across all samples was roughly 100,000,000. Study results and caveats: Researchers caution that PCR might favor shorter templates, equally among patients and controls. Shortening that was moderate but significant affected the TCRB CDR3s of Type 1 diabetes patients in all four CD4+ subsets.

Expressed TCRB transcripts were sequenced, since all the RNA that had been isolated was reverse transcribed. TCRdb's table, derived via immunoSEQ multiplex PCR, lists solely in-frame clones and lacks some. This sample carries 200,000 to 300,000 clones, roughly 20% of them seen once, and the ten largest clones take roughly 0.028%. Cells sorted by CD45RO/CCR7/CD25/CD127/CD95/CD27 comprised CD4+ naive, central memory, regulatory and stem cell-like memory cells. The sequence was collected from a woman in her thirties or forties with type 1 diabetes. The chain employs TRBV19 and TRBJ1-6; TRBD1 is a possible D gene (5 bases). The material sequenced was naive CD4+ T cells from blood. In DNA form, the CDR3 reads TGTGCCAGTAGTGGAGACAGCATCTATAATTCACCCCTCCACTTT. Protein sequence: CASSGDSIYNSPLHF. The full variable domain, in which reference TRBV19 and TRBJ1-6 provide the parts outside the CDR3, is DGGITQSPKYLFRKEGQNVTLSCEQNLNHDAMYWYRQDPGQGLRLIYYSQIVNDFQKGDIAEGYSVSREKKESFPLTVTSAQKNPTAFYLCASSGDSIYNSPLHFGNGTRLTVT.